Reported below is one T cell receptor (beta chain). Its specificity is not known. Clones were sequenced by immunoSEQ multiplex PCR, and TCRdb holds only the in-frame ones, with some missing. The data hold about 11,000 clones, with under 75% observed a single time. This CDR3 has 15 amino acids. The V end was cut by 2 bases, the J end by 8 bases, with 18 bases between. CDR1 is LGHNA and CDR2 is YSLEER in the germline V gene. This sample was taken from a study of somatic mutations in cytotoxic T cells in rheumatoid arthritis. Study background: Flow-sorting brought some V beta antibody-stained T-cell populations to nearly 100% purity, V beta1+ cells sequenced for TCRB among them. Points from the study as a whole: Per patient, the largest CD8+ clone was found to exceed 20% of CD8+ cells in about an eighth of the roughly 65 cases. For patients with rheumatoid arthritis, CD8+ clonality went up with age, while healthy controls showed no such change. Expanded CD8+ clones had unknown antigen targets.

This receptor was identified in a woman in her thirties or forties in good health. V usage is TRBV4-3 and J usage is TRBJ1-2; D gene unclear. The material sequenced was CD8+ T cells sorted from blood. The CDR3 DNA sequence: TGCGCCAGCAGCCAACACCATTACGGGGAGGACGGCTACACCTTC. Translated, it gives CASSQHHYGEDGYTF.